A single sample is the source of the 5 T cell receptor beta chains below, sequenced in a study of T cells after yellow fever vaccination. Each CDR3 protein gets one entry after TCRdb re-called the 5' RACE reads with MiXCR. This sample yields some 560,000 distinct CDR3 sequences, of which about 17% are seen a single time; roughly 17% belongs to the top ten. The specimen comprised PBMCs, sampled less than 6 days after the first yellow fever vaccination. These receptors were collected from a young man who received the YFV17D yellow fever vaccine.

This chain links TRBV12-5 with TRBJ2-1, with TRBD2 matching 12 bases. The CDR3 covers 18 residues. With V trimmed by 0 bases and J by 0 bases, 3 bases remained unmatched. Germline V gene lookup returns CDR1 LGHNT and CDR2 FRNRAP. DNA of the CDR3: TGTGCTAGTGGTTTGGTACAGGGACTAGCGGGCTCCTACAATGAGCAGTTCTTC. It is translated as CASGLVQGLAGSYNEQFF.

This clonotype came up a few times. The chain is built from TRBV27 and TRBJ1-5; D gene uncertain. The V end lost 3 bases, the J end lost 6 bases, and 9 bases lay between the germline ends. The CDR3 loop spans 13 amino acids. The germline V gene has CDR1 MNHEY and CDR2 SMNVEV (reference sequence). The CDR3 DNA reads as TGTGCCAGCAGTTTCGAGGGCGGTCAGCCCCAGCATTTT. It encodes CASSFEGGQPQHF.

The gene calls are TRBV4-2 and TRBJ2-7; D ambiguous. The CDR3 totals 13 residues. The germline gives CDR1 LGHNA, CDR2 YNFKEQ. The V and J ends lost 4 bases and 1 base respectively, with 8 bases between them. CDR3 in amino acids: CASSPLGSYEQYF. As DNA, the CDR3 is TGTGCCAGCAGCCCCCTGGGATCCTACGAGCAGTACTTC.

The chain recombines TRBV5-1 with TRBJ1-2; D is unresolved. The CDR3 runs 14 residues. Germline-derived CDR1 and CDR2 are SGHRS and YFSETQ. Trimming left V 0 bases short and J 4 bases short, with 10 bases between. The CDR3 DNA is TGCGCCAGCAGCTTGGACGACCTCCGCTATGGCTACACCTTC. Translating it yields CASSLDDLRYGYTF. The variable domain in full, completed from reference TRBV5-1 and TRBJ1-2, reads KAGVTQTPRYLIKTRGQQVTLSCSPISGHRSVSWYQQTPGQGLQFLFEYFSETQRNKGNFPGRFSGRQFSNSRSEMNVSTLELGDSALYLCASSLDDLRYGYTFGSGTRLTVV.

The V and J genes are TRBV4-1 and TRBJ1-1, with D uncertain. There are 14 residues in the CDR3. The V and J ends lost 2 bases and 1 base respectively, with 8 bases between them. Germline V lookup: CDR1 MGHRA, CDR2 YSYEKL. CDR3 DNA sequence: TGCGCCAGCAGCCAAACCGCGACGAACACTGAAGCTTTCTTT. Translation: CASSQTATNTEAFF.